What follows are 10 T cell receptor beta chains derived from one specimen sequenced in a study of cytomegalovirus exposure and HLA in healthy donors. 13 Jbeta primers and 60 Vbeta primers were used for the PCR. Method: immunoSEQ multiplex PCR; TCRdb's copy keeps in-frame clones and lacks some. Here the sample spans about 110,000 clones, roughly 69% being singletons. What was sequenced was PBMCs. The origin of the receptors is a man in his thirties or forties in good health and CMV-seropositive.

This rearrangement joins TRBV7-9 to TRBJ2-2; 7 bases line up with TRBD2. J lost 7 bases, V lost 5 bases, and 16 bases had no gene match. The CDR3 length is 17 residues. The germline V gene encodes CDR1 SEHNR and CDR2 FQNEAQ (reference sequence). The chain's CDR3 is CASSQYNPGGSGGELFF. The CDR3 DNA is TGTGCCAGCAGCCAATACAACCCCGGGGGGTCCGGCGGGGAGCTGTTTTTT. The whole variable domain, filled in from reference TRBV7-9 and TRBJ2-2, reads DTGVSQNPRHKITKRGQNVTFRCDPISEHNRLYWYRQTLGQGPEFLTYFQNEAQLEKSRLLSDRFSAERPKGSFSTLEIQRTEQGDSAMYLCASSQYNPGGSGGELFFGEGSRLTVL.

The chain employs TRBV11-2 and TRBJ2-1, with D maybe TRBD1 (6 bases). Germline CDR1 SGHAT, CDR2 FQNNGV. The CDR3 contains 15 residues. Trimming stripped 1 base from V and 7 bases from J, with 14 bases between. The CDR3 DNA sequence: TGTGCCAGCAGCTTAGCTCCATCAGGGGCTAATGAGCAGTTCTTC. Its protein is CASSLAPSGANEQFF.

CDR3 DNA: TGCGCCAGCAGCTTCGGACTAGCGGGGGGACAAGAGACCCAGTACTTC. It is translated as CASSFGLAGGQETQYF. V gene TRBV5-1 combines with J gene TRBJ2-5; TRBD2 matches at 14 bases. The germline V gene has CDR1 SGHRS and CDR2 YFSETQ. Trimming cost V 2 bases and J 2 bases; bases outside gene matches: 2. CDR3 length equals 16 residues.

There are a few counts of this clone. The genes are TRBV2 and TRBJ1-6, with a tentative D call TRBD1 (5 bases). The CDR3 spans 16 residues. Germline-derived CDR1 and CDR2 are SNHLY and FYNNEI. V lost 5 bases to trimming and J lost 0 bases, with 11 bases between them. CDR3 coding DNA: TGTGCCAGCAGTTGGACACCCTTCTCCTATAATTCACCCCTCCACTTT. It is translated as CASSWTPFSYNSPLHF.

This chain joins TRBV7-2 and TRBJ1-3; D perhaps matches TRBD1 (6 bases). The CDR3 consists of 15 residues. Germline loops: CDR1 SGHTA, CDR2 FQGNSA. Trimming shortened V by 1 base and J by 4 bases, and 11 bases separated the two germline ends. This CDR3 is CASSLVGGTGNTIYF. Written as DNA, the CDR3 is TGTGCCAGCAGCTTAGTCGGGGGGACAGGAAACACCATATATTTT.

The chain uses TRBV4-1 and TRBJ2-1, with D tentatively TRBD2 (6 bases). Trimming shortened V by 2 bases and J by 7 bases, and 21 bases separated the two germline ends. Germline CDR1 is MGHRA and CDR2 is YSYEKL. The CDR3 consists of 17 residues. The CDR3: CASSQSRTKGTWNEQFF. The CDR3 DNA reads TGCGCCAGCAGCCAAAGTCGAACCAAGGGGACTTGGAATGAGCAGTTCTTC.

This clone was seen only once. The chain carries TRBV5-1 and TRBJ2-1; 7 positions agree with TRBD1. V lost 4 bases and J lost 3; bases outside the gene matches: 4. This CDR3 spans 14 amino acids. The V gene's germline CDR1 is SGHRS and CDR2 YFSETQ. CDR3 sequence: CASSAGTDYNEQFF. The CDR3 DNA sequence: TGCGCCAGCAGCGCCGGGACAGACTACAATGAGCAGTTCTTC. Combining the CDR3 with reference TRBV5-1 and TRBJ2-1 gives the whole variable domain KAGVTQTPRYLIKTRGQQVTLSCSPISGHRSVSWYQQTPGQGLQFLFEYFSETQRNKGNFPGRFSGRQFSNSRSEMNVSTLELGDSALYLCASSAGTDYNEQFFGPGTRLTVL.

The chain carries TRBV10-3 and TRBJ1-1; 8 bases are a match to TRBD1. Germline CDR1 ENHRY, CDR2 SYGVKD. The ends lost 10 bases at V and 5 bases at J; junction bases unmatched: 15. The CDR3 spans 15 residues. The DNA of the CDR3 is TGTGCCACTTCTCGCGACAGGGGAGAGAGGACTGAAGCTTTCTTT. Residues: CATSRDRGERTEAFF.

The V and J genes are TRBV5-1 and TRBJ2-2; 9 bases line up with TRBD1. The ends lost 4 bases at V and 6 bases at J; junction bases unmatched: 7. This CDR3 comprises 15 residues. CDR1 and CDR2 from the germline V gene are SGHRS and YFSETQ. The CDR3 nucleotides are TGCGCCAGCAGCACCCCGACAGGGGGAGCCGGGGAGCTGTTTTTT. This gives the protein CASSTPTGGAGELFF.

The J gene is TRBJ1-6, the V gene TRBV16; 9 nucleotides align to TRBD1. V trimming: 3 bases; J trimming: 7 bases; junction bases outside the gene matches: 4. Looked up from germline, CDR1 is KGHSY and CDR2 is FQNENV. This CDR3 has 15 amino acids. For the CDR3, the DNA is TGTGCCAGCAGCCAGACAGGGGGTGGAAATTCACCCCTCCACTTT. Protein sequence: CASSQTGGGNSPLHF.